This entry describes one TCR beta chain. Between the trimmed V and J ends, which lost 6 bases and 3 bases, there was a span of 17 bases. The germline V gene has CDR1 MNHNS and CDR2 SASEGT. This CDR3 is built from 16 residues. These data come from a study of early T cells in non-severe SARS-CoV-2 infection. TCRdb passed the 5' RACE reads through MiXCR, listing each CDR3 protein once. The profile shows more than 45,000 distinct CDR3 sequences, around 12% of them singletons. This chain joins TRBV6-1 and TRBJ1-4; D is uncertain. The TCR was taken from an adult who was a healthcare worker with PCR-confirmed SARS-CoV-2 infection or an uninfected control (not recorded which). The source material was whole blood. CDR3: CASSPRRASANEKLFF. DNA for the CDR3: TGTGCCAGCAGCCCCAGGAGGGCAAGCGCTAATGAAAAACTGTTTTTT.